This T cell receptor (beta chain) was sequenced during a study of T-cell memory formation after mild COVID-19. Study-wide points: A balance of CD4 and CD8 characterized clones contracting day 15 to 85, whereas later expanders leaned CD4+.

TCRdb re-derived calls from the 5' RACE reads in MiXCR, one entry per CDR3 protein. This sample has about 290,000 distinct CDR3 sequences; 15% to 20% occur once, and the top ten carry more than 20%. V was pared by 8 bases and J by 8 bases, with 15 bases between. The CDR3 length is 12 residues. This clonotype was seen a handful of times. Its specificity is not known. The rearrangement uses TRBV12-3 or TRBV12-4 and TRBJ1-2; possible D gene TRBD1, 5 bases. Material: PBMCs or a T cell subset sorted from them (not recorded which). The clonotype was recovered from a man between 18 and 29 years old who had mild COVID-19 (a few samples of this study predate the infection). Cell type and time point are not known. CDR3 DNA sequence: TGTGCCAGCGGGCGCGGGGGAGGAGGCTACACCTTC. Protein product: CASGRGGGGYTF.